The subject of this entry is one T cell receptor beta chain. The sample belongs to a study of blood T cell repertoires in COVID-19. The assay was immunoSEQ multiplex PCR, and TCRdb's table has in-frame clones only and misses some. The sample carries tens of thousands of clones, around 80% recorded once. V lost 4 bases and J 5 bases, leaving 14 bases between the germline ends. The CDR3 runs 13 residues. The V gene's germline CDR1 is SQVTM and CDR2 ANQGSEA. Specimen: peripheral blood. The chain recombines TRBV29-1 with TRBJ1-2; tentatively, D is TRBD1 (5 bases). The TCR originated in a woman aged 55-75 years with acute or convalescent COVID-19. CDR3 bases: TGCAGCGTTGCCAGGGCGGAGGGGTATGGCTACACCTTC. Translating gives CSVARAEGYGYTF.